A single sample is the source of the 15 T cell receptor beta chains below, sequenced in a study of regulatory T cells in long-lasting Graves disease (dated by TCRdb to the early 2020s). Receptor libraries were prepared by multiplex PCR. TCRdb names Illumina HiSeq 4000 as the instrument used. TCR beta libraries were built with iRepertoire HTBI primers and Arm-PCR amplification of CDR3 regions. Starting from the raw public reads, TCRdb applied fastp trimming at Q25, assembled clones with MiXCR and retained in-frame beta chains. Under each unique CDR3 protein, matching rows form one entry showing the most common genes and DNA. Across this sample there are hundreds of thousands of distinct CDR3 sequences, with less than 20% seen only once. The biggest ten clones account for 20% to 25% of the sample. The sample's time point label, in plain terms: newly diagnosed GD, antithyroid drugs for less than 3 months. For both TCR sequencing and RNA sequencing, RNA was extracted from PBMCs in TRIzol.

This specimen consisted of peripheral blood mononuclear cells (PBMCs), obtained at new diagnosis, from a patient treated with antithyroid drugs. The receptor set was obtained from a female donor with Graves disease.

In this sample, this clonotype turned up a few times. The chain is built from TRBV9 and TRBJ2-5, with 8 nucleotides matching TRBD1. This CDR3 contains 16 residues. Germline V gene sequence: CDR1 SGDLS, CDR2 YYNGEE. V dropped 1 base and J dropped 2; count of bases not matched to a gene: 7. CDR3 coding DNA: TGTGCCAGCAGCGTAAAAACAGGGGGATTACAAGAGACCCAGTACTTC. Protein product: CASSVKTGGLQETQYF.

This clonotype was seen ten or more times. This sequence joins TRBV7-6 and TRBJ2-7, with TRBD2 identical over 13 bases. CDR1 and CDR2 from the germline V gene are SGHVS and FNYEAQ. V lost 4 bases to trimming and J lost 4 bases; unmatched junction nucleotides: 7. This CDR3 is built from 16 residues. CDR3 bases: TGTGCCAGCAGCTCGGGACTAGCGGGATACTCTTACGAGCAGTACTTC. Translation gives CASSSGLAGYSYEQYF.

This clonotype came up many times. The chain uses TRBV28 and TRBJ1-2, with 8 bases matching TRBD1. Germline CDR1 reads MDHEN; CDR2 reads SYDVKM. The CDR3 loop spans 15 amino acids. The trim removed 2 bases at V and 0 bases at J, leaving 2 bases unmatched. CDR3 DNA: TGTGCCAGCAGTTTACCGACAGGGGCTAACTATGGCTACACCTTC. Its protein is CASSLPTGANYGYTF.

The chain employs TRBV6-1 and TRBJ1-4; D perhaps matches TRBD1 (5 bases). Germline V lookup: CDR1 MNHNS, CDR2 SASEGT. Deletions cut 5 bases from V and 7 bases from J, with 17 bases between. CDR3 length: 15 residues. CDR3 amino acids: CASSPLTARSEKLFF. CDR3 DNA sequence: TGTGCCAGCAGTCCGCTGACAGCAAGGAGTGAAAAACTGTTTTTT.

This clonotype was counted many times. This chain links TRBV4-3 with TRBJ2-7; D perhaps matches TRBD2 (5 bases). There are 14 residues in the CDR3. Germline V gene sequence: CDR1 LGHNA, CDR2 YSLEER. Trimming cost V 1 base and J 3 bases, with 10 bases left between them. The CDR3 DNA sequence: TGCGCCAGCAGCCAAGTCTTAGGGAGCTACGAGCAGTACTTC. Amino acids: CASSQVLGSYEQYF.

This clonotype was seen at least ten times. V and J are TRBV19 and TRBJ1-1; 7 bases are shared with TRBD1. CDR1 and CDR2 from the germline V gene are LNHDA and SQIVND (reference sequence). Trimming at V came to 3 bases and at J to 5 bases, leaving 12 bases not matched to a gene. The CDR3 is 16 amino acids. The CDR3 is CASSMNGVRGLTEAFF. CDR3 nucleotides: TGTGCCAGTAGTATGAATGGTGTTAGGGGGCTTACTGAAGCTTTCTTT. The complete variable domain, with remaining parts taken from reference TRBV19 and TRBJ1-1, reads DGGITQSPKYLFRKEGQNVTLSCEQNLNHDAMYWYRQDPGQGLRLIYYSQIVNDFQKGDIAEGYSVSREKKESFPLTVTSAQKNPTAFYLCASSMNGVRGLTEAFFGQGTRLTVV.

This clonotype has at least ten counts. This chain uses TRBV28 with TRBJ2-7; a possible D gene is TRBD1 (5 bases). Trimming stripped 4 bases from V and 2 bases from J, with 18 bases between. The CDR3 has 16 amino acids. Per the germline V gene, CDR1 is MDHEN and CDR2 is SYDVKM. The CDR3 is CASSSTGSGRAYEQYF. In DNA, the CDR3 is TGTGCCAGCAGTTCCACGGGCAGTGGCAGGGCCTACGAGCAGTACTTC.

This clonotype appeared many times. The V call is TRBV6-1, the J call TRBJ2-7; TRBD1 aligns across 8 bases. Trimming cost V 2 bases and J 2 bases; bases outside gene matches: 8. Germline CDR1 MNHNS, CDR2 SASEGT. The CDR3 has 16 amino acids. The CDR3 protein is CASSEWSGTGPYEQYF. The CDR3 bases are TGTGCCAGCAGTGAATGGTCTGGGACAGGTCCCTACGAGCAGTACTTC.

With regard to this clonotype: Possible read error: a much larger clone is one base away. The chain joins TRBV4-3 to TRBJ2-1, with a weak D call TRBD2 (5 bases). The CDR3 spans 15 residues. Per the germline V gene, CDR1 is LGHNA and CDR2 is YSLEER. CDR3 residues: CASGQDFGIYNEQFF. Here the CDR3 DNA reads TGCGCCAGCGGCCAAGATTTCGGGATCTACAATGAGCAGTTCTTC.

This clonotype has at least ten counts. DNA of the CDR3: TGTGCCAGCAGCTCGGGGGGCGTCACTGAAGCTTTCTTT. As protein: CASSSGGVTEAFF. The chain recombines TRBV7-9 with TRBJ1-1; TRBD1 might be the D (6 bases). The germline V gene encodes CDR1 SEHNR and CDR2 FQNEAQ (reference sequence). The length of the CDR3 is 13 residues. Trimming removed 4 bases at V and 4 bases at J, with 10 bases between.

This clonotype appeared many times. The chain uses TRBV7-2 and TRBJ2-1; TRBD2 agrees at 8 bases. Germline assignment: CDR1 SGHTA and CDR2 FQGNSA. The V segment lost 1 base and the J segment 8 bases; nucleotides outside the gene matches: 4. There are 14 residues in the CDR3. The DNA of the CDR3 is TGTGCCAGCAGCTTAGTTGTAGCGGGGCATGAGCAGTTCTTC. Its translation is CASSLVVAGHEQFF.

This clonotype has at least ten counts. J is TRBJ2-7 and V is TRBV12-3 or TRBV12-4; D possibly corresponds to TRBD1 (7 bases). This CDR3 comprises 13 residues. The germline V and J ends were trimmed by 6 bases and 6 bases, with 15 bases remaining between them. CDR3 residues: CASSLDRRGEQYF. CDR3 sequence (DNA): TGTGCCAGCAGCTTGGACAGGAGGGGCGAGCAGTACTTC.

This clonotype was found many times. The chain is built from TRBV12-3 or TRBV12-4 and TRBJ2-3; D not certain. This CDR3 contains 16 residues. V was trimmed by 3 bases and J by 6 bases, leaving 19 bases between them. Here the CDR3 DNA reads TGTGCCAGCAGTTTCCGGCCCGTTGAGTTTGGGGATACGCAGTATTTT. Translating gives CASSFRPVEFGDTQYF.

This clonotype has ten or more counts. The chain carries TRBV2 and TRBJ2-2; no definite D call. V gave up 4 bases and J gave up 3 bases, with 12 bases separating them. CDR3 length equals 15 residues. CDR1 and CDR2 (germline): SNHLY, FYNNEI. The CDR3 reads CASSGFHMDTGELFF. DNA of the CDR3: TGTGCCAGCAGTGGATTCCATATGGACACCGGGGAGCTGTTTTTT.

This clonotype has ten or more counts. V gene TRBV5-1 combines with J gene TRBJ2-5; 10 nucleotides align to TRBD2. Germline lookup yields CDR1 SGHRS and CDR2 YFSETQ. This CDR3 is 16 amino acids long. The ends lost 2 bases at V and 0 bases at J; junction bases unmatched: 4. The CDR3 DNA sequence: TGCGCCAGCAGCTTTAGTCTAGCGGGAGACCAAGAGACCCAGTACTTC. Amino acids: CASSFSLAGDQETQYF.